The present entry profiles one T cell receptor beta chain with its context. This record belongs to a study of shared clonotypes between healthy human individuals. The deep-level immunoSEQ assay was used. Every subset had its genomic DNA shared out evenly among several immunoSEQ plates. The assay was immunoSEQ multiplex PCR, and TCRdb's table has in-frame clones only and misses some. The sample lists approximately 1.9 million clones; 80% to 95% were seen once. CD45RO-negative, CCR7-selected cells formed the naive CD8 fraction, which excluded terminally differentiated effector memory CD45RA+ cells. CDR3 length: 14 residues. V lost 2 bases, J lost 7 bases, and 7 bases stayed unmatched. From germline, CDR1 is MNHEY and CDR2 SMNVEV (reference sequence).

The V gene is TRBV27, the J gene TRBJ2-7, with TRBD2 matching over 8 bases. Sequencing was carried out using naive CD8+ T cells from PBMCs. This sequence was found in a man between 18 and 29 years old in good health. Some clones in this sample may be carry-over from other donors' samples. For the CDR3, the DNA is TGTGCCAGCAGTTTAACGGGGGGGAAGGAAGAGCAGTACTTC. Its protein product is CASSLTGGKEEQYF.